This TCR beta chain was sequenced for a study of blood T cell repertoires in COVID-19. About the research overall: There were acute and convalescent COVID-19 samples, and they came from the United States, Italy and Spain. In each case, the material was cDNA or gDNA derived from T cells, B-cell-depleted T cells, or PBMCs.

This CDR3 contains 14 residues. CDR1 and CDR2 (germline): MGHRA, YSYEKL. V was cut by 6 bases and J by 6 bases, with 17 bases left in between. As handled by the study authors: Researchers report that nucleated cell counts were estimated from reference gene primer amplification. Assay used: immunoSEQ multiplex PCR; TCRdb lists only in-frame clones, some missing. D and trimming come from the DNA, and the V and J calls and clone size come from that table. The sample lists 95,000 to 130,000 clones, less than 90% occurring once. The clonotype was recovered from a man under 40 with acute or convalescent COVID-19. Material: peripheral blood. The gene calls are TRBV4-1 and TRBJ1-1; tentatively, D is TRBD1 (5 bases). The CDR3, as DNA: TGCGCCAGCAGTGCCATCTGGGGGGGAGCTGAAGCTTTCTTT. The encoded protein is CASSAIWGGAEAFF.